This is a list of T cell receptor beta chains from one sample in a study of shared clonotypes between healthy human individuals. Produced via immunoSEQ multiplex PCR; TCRdb's table is partial and in-frame only. The data contain approximately 980,000 clones, 70% to 85% of them singletons. Sequencing was performed on memory CD4+ T cells sorted from blood. The receptors shown here come from a young man in good health. Both conserved end residues are part of each CDR3. The order of the fields is clone size, D gene, J gene, V gene, CDR3 DNA, CDR3 protein. D genes are given only for firm matches. Clone size, where shown, is once, few, many, or a class for clones that have expanded.

clone size: NA
D gene: NA
J gene: TRBJ1-2
V gene: TRBV5-1
CDR3 DNA: TGCGCCAGCAGTTATACACCTAACTATGGCTACACCTTC
CDR3 protein: CASSYTPNYGYTF

clone size: NA
D gene: TRBD1
J gene: TRBJ2-1
V gene: TRBV10-3
CDR3 DNA: TGTGCCATCAGGGGGACAGGGAATCTCTATGAGCAGTTCTTC
CDR3 protein: CAIRGTGNLYEQFF

clone size: NA
D gene: NA
J gene: TRBJ2-3
V gene: TRBV6-4
CDR3 DNA: TGTGCCAGCAGTGTCTCACTAGAGGGCCCGTCGCAGTATTTT
CDR3 protein: CASSVSLEGPSQYF

clone size: NA
D gene: NA
J gene: TRBJ2-2
V gene: TRBV29-1
CDR3 DNA: TGCAGCGTTAGTAACACCGGGGAGCTGTTTTTT
CDR3 protein: CSVSNTGELFF

clone size: few
D gene: NA
J gene: TRBJ1-1
V gene: TRBV19
CDR3 DNA: TGTGCCAGTAGTATTACCGAGATGGACACTGAAGCTTTCTTT
CDR3 protein: CASSITEMDTEAFF

clone size: NA
D gene: NA
J gene: TRBJ2-4
V gene: TRBV5-1
CDR3 DNA: TGCGCCAGCAGGGAGGGGGGGCCCGAAAACATTCAGTACTTC
CDR3 protein: CASREGGPENIQYF

clone size: NA
D gene: NA
J gene: TRBJ1-4
V gene: TRBV28
CDR3 DNA: TGTGCCAGCAGTTCCGGAGTTGAAAAACTGTTTTTT
CDR3 protein: CASSSGVEKLFF

clone size: NA
D gene: TRBD2
J gene: TRBJ2-1
V gene: TRBV4-1
CDR3 DNA: TGCGCCAGTCGACTAGCGGGGGGCAATGAGCAGTTCTTC
CDR3 protein: CASRLAGGNEQFF

clone size: NA
D gene: TRBD2
J gene: TRBJ2-3
V gene: TRBV11-2
CDR3 DNA: TGTGCCAGCAGCTTAGGCGGGGGTAGCACAGATACGCAGTATTTT
CDR3 protein: CASSLGGGSTDTQYF

clone size: once
D gene: TRBD1
J gene: TRBJ2-7
V gene: TRBV5-1
CDR3 DNA: TGCGCCAGCAGCTTGACCGCAGGGGGCAGCTACGAGCAGTACTTC
CDR3 protein: CASSLTAGGSYEQYF

clone size: NA
D gene: NA
J gene: TRBJ2-3
V gene: TRBV6-6
CDR3 DNA: TGTGCCAGCAGTTACCTGGTCGGGGTCGCAGATACGCAGTATTTT
CDR3 protein: CASSYLVGVADTQYF

clone size: NA
D gene: TRBD1
J gene: TRBJ2-7
V gene: TRBV18
CDR3 DNA: TGTGCCAGCTCACCATCCGGGACAGGGGTAGCCGAGCAGTACTTC
CDR3 protein: CASSPSGTGVAEQYF

clone size: NA
D gene: TRBD1
J gene: TRBJ1-3
V gene: TRBV5-1
CDR3 DNA: TGCGCCAGCAGACCAACCGGGACAGGGGAGCGCGTCACCATATATTTT
CDR3 protein: CASRPTGTGERVTIYF

clone size: NA
D gene: NA
J gene: TRBJ1-5
V gene: TRBV4-3
CDR3 DNA: TGCGCCAGCAGCCAAGAACCCACCGGGATTAATCAGCCCCAGCATTTT
CDR3 protein: CASSQEPTGINQPQHF

clone size: NA
D gene: TRBD1
J gene: TRBJ2-5
V gene: TRBV25-1
CDR3 DNA: TGTGCCAGCAGTAGTGGGACAGGGGGCAGGAAGACCCAGTACTTC
CDR3 protein: CASSSGTGGRKTQYF

clone size: NA
D gene: NA
J gene: TRBJ1-5
V gene: TRBV15
CDR3 DNA: TGTGCCACCAGCAGAGATGGGCGGGCCAATCAGCCCCAGCATTTT
CDR3 protein: CATSRDGRANQPQHF

clone size: NA
D gene: NA
J gene: TRBJ2-7
V gene: TRBV7-2
CDR3 DNA: TGTGCCAGCAGCCCAAGACAGGCCTCCTACGAGCAGTACTTC
CDR3 protein: CASSPRQASYEQYF

clone size: NA
D gene: TRBD1
J gene: TRBJ1-2
V gene: TRBV9
CDR3 DNA: TGTGCCAGCAGCGTAGAAGCAGGGGGATACAGCTCTGGGGGCTACACCTTC
CDR3 protein: CASSVEAGGYSSGGYTF

clone size: few
D gene: NA
J gene: TRBJ1-2
V gene: TRBV28
CDR3 DNA: TGTGCCAGCAGTTTAGGGGGATATAGGGGTTCGTCGCATGGCTACACCTTC
CDR3 protein: CASSLGGYRGSSHGYTF

clone size: NA
D gene: NA
J gene: TRBJ1-2
V gene: TRBV28
CDR3 DNA: TGTGCCAGCAGTTTGTTCGAGGGGGTGATTTCTAACTATGGCTACACCTTC
CDR3 protein: CASSLFEGVISNYGYTF

clone size: few
D gene: TRBD2
J gene: TRBJ2-1
V gene: TRBV2
CDR3 DNA: TGTGCCAGCAGTTTCGGGACTAGCGGCGACAATGAGCAGTTCTTC
CDR3 protein: CASSFGTSGDNEQFF

clone size: NA
D gene: NA
J gene: TRBJ1-2
V gene: TRBV19
CDR3 DNA: TGTGCCAGTAGTAAAACAGGGCATGGCTACACCTTC
CDR3 protein: CASSKTGHGYTF

clone size: few
D gene: NA
J gene: TRBJ1-5
V gene: TRBV6-1
CDR3 DNA: TGTGCCAGCAGTCCAGGGGAGGCGGGCAATCAGCCCCAGCATTTT
CDR3 protein: CASSPGEAGNQPQHF

clone size: NA
D gene: NA
J gene: TRBJ1-2
V gene: TRBV4-3
CDR3 DNA: TGCGCCAGCAGCCAATCTCATTCCAGCGCCAGTGGCTACACCTTC
CDR3 protein: CASSQSHSSASGYTF

clone size: many
D gene: NA
J gene: TRBJ1-1
V gene: TRBV4-1
CDR3 DNA: TGCGCCAGCAGCCAACGCGGGGGTGATAAAGCTTTCTTT
CDR3 protein: CASSQRGGDKAFF

clone size: once
D gene: NA
J gene: TRBJ2-3
V gene: TRBV11-3
CDR3 DNA: TGTGCCAGCAGCTTTAGTGGAGGCACAGATACGCAGTATTTT
CDR3 protein: CASSFSGGTDTQYF